The 16 T cell receptor beta chains given below trace back to one sample, sequenced in a study of blood T cells in healthy people across ages. A second PCR, run for roughly 7 to 12 cycles, used a sample-barcoded 5' primer plus a J-beta primer mix. MiXCR, applied by TCRdb to the 5' RACE reads, yields one record per CDR3 protein. The sample consists of 2 million or so distinct CDR3 sequences, just under 50% of them appearing once. Sequenced sample: blood. Receptors originate from a woman in her 40s in good health.

The chain is built from TRBV7-2 and TRBJ1-1; D gene unclear. CDR3 size: 15 residues. The ends were cut back, 5 bases at V and 2 bases at J, with 15 bases in the middle. Germline values: CDR1 SGHTA, CDR2 FQGNSA. The CDR3 DNA is TGTGCCAGCAGCCCCATAGCTCAAAGAAACACTGAAGCTTTCTTT. This translates into CASSPIAQRNTEAFF.

The gene calls are TRBV4-2 and TRBJ2-3, with D possibly TRBD2 on 5 matching bases. This CDR3 spans 14 amino acids. Germline loops: CDR1 LGHNA, CDR2 YNFKEQ. V was trimmed by 2 bases and J by 2 bases, leaving 8 bases between them. The CDR3 sequence is CASSQLLDTDTQYF. CDR3 nucleotide sequence: TGTGCCAGCAGCCAACTACTAGACACAGATACGCAGTATTTT.

CDR3 DNA sequence: TGCAGTGCTACGGAACAGGGGGCAGCTTATGGCTACACCTTC. It specifies CSATEQGAAYGYTF. V usage is TRBV20-1 and J usage is TRBJ1-2; the match to TRBD1 covers 9 bases. Trimming removed 4 bases from V and 5 bases from J; junction bases left unmatched: 8. CDR3 size: 14 residues. CDR1 DFQATT and CDR2 SNEGSKA come from the germline V gene (reference sequence).

The V call is TRBV28, the J call TRBJ2-5; 9 bases align to TRBD1. The CDR3 runs to 18 residues. Germline CDR1 reads MDHEN; CDR2 reads SYDVKM. V lost 2 bases to trimming and J lost 2 bases; unmatched junction nucleotides: 12. In DNA, the CDR3 is TGTGCCAGCAGTTTACCGGTCCCGGGACAGGGTTTACAAGAGACCCAGTACTTC. The encoded protein is CASSLPVPGQGLQETQYF.

The V call is TRBV19, the J call TRBJ2-5; 8 nucleotides match TRBD1. TRBJ2-7 matches the DNA end more closely, so the J call is doubtful. The CDR3 contains 15 residues. CDR1 is LNHDA and CDR2 is SQIVND in the germline V gene (reference sequence). CDR3 protein: CASTPRTGGNYEQYF. In DNA, the CDR3 is TGTGCCAGTACACCCCGAACAGGGGGGAACTACGAGCAGTACTTC.

This clonotype was counted a few times. DNA for the CDR3: TGTGCCAGCAGCGCCTCCCACAGTTTGCCAGAGACCCAGTACTTC. Translated, it gives CASSASHSLPETQYF. The genes are TRBV6-2 or TRBV6-3 and TRBJ2-5; no clear D. The CDR3 is 15 residues long. Germline lookup yields CDR1 MNHEY and CDR2 SVGEGT. Trimming pared 6 bases from V and 4 bases from J, leaving 18 bases between.

The rearrangement uses TRBV6-5 and TRBJ1-2; 7 bases map to TRBD1. CDR1 and CDR2 from the germline V gene are MNHEY and SVGAGI. The CDR3 loop spans 17 amino acids. With V trimmed by 4 bases and J by 2 bases, 13 bases remained unmatched. The DNA for the CDR3 is TGTGCCAGCAGTTCCCGTTGGACAGGTCGTCGGAACTATGGCTACACCTTC. It yields the protein CASSSRWTGRRNYGYTF.

This chain uses TRBV20-1 with TRBJ2-4, with 10 positions matching TRBD1. Germline assignment: CDR1 DFQATT and CDR2 SNEGSKA (reference sequence). This CDR3 comprises 17 residues. V was pared by 5 bases and J by 0 bases, with 10 bases of the junction left unmatched. The CDR3 loop is CSAADRGLLLAKNIQYF. CDR3 nucleotide sequence: TGCAGTGCTGCAGACAGGGGGCTACTACTAGCCAAAAACATTCAGTACTTC.

The rearrangement links TRBV7-2 to TRBJ1-1; no clear D. Germline-derived CDR1 and CDR2 are SGHTA and FQGNSA. The CDR3 is 14 amino acids. V gave up 3 bases and J gave up 1 base, with 9 bases separating them. The CDR3 DNA reads as TGTGCCAGCAGCTTTCAGGTCGGGAACACTGAAGCTTTCTTT. It is translated as CASSFQVGNTEAFF.

The sample holds a few counts of this clonotype. Written as DNA, the CDR3 is TGCGCCAGCAGGGAAAAGGGGGGGGTAGACACTGGGGCCAACGTCCTGACTTTC. Translation gives CASREKGGVDTGANVLTF. The chain uses TRBV10-2 and TRBJ2-6, with D possibly being TRBD2 (7 bases). The germline V gene has CDR1 WSHSY and CDR2 SAAADI. The CDR3 spans 18 residues. V lost 6 bases to trimming and J lost 2 bases, with 20 bases between them.

The chain has TRBV9 and TRBJ2-4; D may be TRBD2 (6 bases). This CDR3 has 16 amino acids. CDR1 and CDR2 from the germline V gene are SGDLS and YYNGEE. Trimming stripped 0 bases from V and 1 base from J, with 11 bases between. The CDR3 here is CASSVDAGTAKNIQYF. The CDR3, as DNA: TGTGCCAGCAGCGTAGACGCGGGGACCGCCAAAAACATTCAGTACTTC. The full variable domain, with the rest looked up from reference TRBV9 and TRBJ2-4, is DSGVTQTPKHLITATGQRVTLRCSPRSGDLSVYWYQQSLDQGLQFLIQYYNGEERAKGNILERFSAQQFPDLHSELNLSSLELGDSALYFCASSVDAGTAKNIQYFGAGTRLSVL.

The rearrangement joins TRBV7-9 to TRBJ2-5, with D maybe TRBD1 (6 bases). Germline values: CDR1 SEHNR, CDR2 FQNEAQ (reference sequence). Trimming cost V 2 bases and J 3 bases, with 16 bases left between them. This CDR3 spans 16 amino acids. The chain's CDR3 is CASSLFNRGGEETQYF. The CDR3 coding sequence is TGTGCCAGCAGCTTATTTAATCGTGGGGGCGAAGAGACCCAGTACTTC.

Concerning this clonotype itself: At one end, the junction sequence differs from germline, possibly due to a read error. V is TRBV6-1 and J is TRBJ2-1; D ambiguous. CDR1 and CDR2 (germline): MNHNS, SASEGT. This CDR3 comprises 13 residues. The CDR3 spells CAGSEGTYNEQFF. DNA for the CDR3: TGTGCCGGCAGTGAAGGGACCTACAATGAGCAGTTCTTC.

The V gene is TRBV2, the J gene TRBJ2-1, with 9 bases that match TRBD2. Per the germline V gene, CDR1 is SNHLY and CDR2 is FYNNEI. After removal of 2 bases from V and 6 bases from J, the junction contained 5 bases not matched to a gene. CDR3 length: 15 amino acids. The CDR3 sequence: CASSELGSGGNEQFF. As DNA, the CDR3 is TGTGCCAGCAGTGAACTAGGTAGCGGGGGCAATGAGCAGTTCTTC.

CDR3 sequence: CASSQPGQASGLIAKNIQYF. As DNA, the CDR3 is TGTGCCAGCAGCCAACCCGGACAGGCCTCCGGACTGATAGCCAAAAACATTCAGTACTTC. The V gene is TRBV7-2, the J gene TRBJ2-4; TRBD1 matches 7 bases. V shed 5 bases, J shed 0 bases, and the junction held 19 bases outside the gene matches. CDR1 SGHTA and CDR2 FQGNSA come from the germline V gene. The CDR3 length is 20 residues.

The CDR3 sequence: CASSFGRGVNEQYF. Written as DNA, the CDR3 is TGTGCCAGCAGTTTCGGAAGGGGAGTCAACGAGCAGTACTTC. The rearrangement links TRBV12-3 or TRBV12-4 to TRBJ2-7; D could derive from TRBD1 or TRBD2 (5 bases each). This CDR3 spans 14 amino acids. Trimming left V 3 bases short and J 5 bases short, with 14 bases between.